This T cell receptor beta chain derives from a study of blood T cell repertoires in COVID-19 (dated by TCRdb to the early 2020s). At the level of the whole study: The collaborator samples originated in the United States, Italy and Spain and spanned the acute and convalescent phases of COVID-19. The material from the prospective study consisted of cDNA or gDNA derived from T cells, B-cell-depleted T cells, or PBMCs. Deeply sampled blood TCRbeta repertoires from subjects exposed to, actively infected with, or recovered from COVID-19 were included in the dataset. Sample metadata almost always included a de-identified subject ID, COVID-19 status, age in years and sex. Where available, HLA class I and class II types were taken from metadata supplied by the sample provider and were not determined by assay-based typing. Samples were obtained from the ongoing ImmuneRACE study (first 160 participants) and from over 1,000 subjects provided by 6 global collaborators. The repertoires were made available in a free public database intended to serve as a resource for research on the immune response to SARS-CoV-2. What the authors observed across the whole study: The amount of clinical and demographic metadata varied by source and participant and was provided uncurated.

Trimming at the junction amounts to 5 bases on V and 6 bases on J, and the germline ends lie 9 bases apart. The CDR3 goes from the cysteine to the phenylalanine over 12 residues. Here the CDR3 DNA is all that survives: 36 bases in frame from base 1. In the germline V gene, CDR1 corresponds to MNHEY and CDR2 to SVGAGI. Another Seattle source contributed samples from volunteer blood donors who had recovered from COVID-19. Each collaborating institution followed its own protocols to collect whole blood in K2EDTA tubes. For TCRbeta analysis, collaborators shipped samples as frozen whole blood, isolated PBMCs, or DNA extracted from either of those sample types. TCRbeta CDR3 regions were amplified from genomic DNA by means of the immunoSEQ Assay, a bias-controlled multiplex PCR. Under the source paper's analysis protocol: The number of nucleated cells in each sample was estimated from the amplification of reference gene primers within the assay. Sequence reads were collapsed and filtered to measure the absolute abundance of every unique TCRbeta CDR3 rearrangement. For each sample, productive Simpson clonality was calculated as the square root of Simpson's diversity index over productive rearrangements. Held by TCRdb, this immuneACCESS table contains in-frame sequences only and omits some clones. Under half of the omission traces to an unresolved V gene where checked; the cause of the rest is unknown. That table gives V, J and clone size, and the DNA gave D and trimming. The sample data list a few hundred thousand clones, and about 85% of these were observed just once. Approximately 3.7% of the sample goes to the ten largest clones.

Details on this clone: Its antigen has not been determined. Base qualities are not at hand, and no much larger clone is one base apart.

The TCR originated in a man aged 55 to 70 who had recovered from COVID-19. The chain was built from TRBV6-5 and TRBJ2-3; TRBD1 could be the D gene, as 5 bases match. What was sequenced was peripheral blood. At the DNA level, the sequence is TGTGCCAGCAGTCAGGGTCCCGATACGCAGTATTTT. It encodes CASSQGPDTQYF.